This TCR beta chain is drawn from a study of blood T cells in healthy people across ages. Regarding the study as a whole: When set beside aged donors, long-lived donors presented more naive CD4+ cells and higher diversity. Age advanced and TCR beta diversity per million T cells fell, roughly linearly.

Germline V gene lookup returns CDR1 SGHVS and CDR2 FQNEAQ. The CDR3 sequence is 17 residues long. V shed 8 bases and J 8 bases; nucleotides not matched to a gene: 19. Points on this clonotype: The target antigen is unknown.

Primed by a sample-barcoded 5' primer and a J-beta primer mix, a second PCR proceeded for roughly 7 to 12 cycles. Each cDNA molecule carried a tag from a template-switch adaptor that contained 12 random nucleotides. TCRdb re-analysed the 5' RACE reads in MiXCR, keeping a single row per CDR3 protein. The sample shows about 720,000 distinct CDR3 sequences, approximately 21% of them seen only once. The sample was blood. The gene calls are TRBV7-8 and TRBJ1-2; 11 bases are shared with TRBD1. The sequence came from a man aged 70-80 years in good health. CDR3 amino acids: CASLPLLRDRGFEGYTF. The CDR3 DNA reads as TGTGCCAGCCTCCCCCTCCTGCGGGACAGGGGGTTTGAGGGCTACACCTTC.